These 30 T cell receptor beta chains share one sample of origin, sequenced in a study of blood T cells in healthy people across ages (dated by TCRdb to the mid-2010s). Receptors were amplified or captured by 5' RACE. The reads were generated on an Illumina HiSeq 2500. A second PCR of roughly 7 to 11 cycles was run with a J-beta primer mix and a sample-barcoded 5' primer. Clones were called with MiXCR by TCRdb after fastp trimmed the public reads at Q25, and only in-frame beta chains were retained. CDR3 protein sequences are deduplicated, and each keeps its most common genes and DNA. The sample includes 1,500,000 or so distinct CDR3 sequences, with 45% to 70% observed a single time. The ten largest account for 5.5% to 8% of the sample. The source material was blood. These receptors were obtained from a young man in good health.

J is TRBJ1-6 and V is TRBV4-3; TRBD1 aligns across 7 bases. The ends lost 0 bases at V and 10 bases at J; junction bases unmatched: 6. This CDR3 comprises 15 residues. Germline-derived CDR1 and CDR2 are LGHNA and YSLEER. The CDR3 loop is CASSQDVTGISPLHF. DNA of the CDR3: TGCGCCAGCAGCCAAGACGTGACAGGGATATCACCCCTCCACTTT.

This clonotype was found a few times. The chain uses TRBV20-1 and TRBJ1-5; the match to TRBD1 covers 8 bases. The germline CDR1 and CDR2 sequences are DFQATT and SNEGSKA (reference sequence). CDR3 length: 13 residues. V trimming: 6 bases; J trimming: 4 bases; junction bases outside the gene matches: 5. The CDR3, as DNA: TGCAGTGCGAGGGACAGGTTTAATCAGCCCCAGCATTTT. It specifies CSARDRFNQPQHF.

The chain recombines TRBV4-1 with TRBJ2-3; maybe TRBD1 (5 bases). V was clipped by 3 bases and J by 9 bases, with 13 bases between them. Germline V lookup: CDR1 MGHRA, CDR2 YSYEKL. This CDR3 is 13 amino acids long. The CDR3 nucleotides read TGCGCCAGCAGCCAGCCGCCAGGGCACACGCAGTATTTT. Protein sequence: CASSQPPGHTQYF.

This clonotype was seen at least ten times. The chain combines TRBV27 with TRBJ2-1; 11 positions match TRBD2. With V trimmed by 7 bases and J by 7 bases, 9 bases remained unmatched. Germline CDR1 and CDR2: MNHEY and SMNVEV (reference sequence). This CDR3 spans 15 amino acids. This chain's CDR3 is CASTPLTSGINEQFF. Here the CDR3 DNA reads TGTGCCAGCACCCCGTTGACTAGCGGGATAAATGAGCAGTTCTTC.

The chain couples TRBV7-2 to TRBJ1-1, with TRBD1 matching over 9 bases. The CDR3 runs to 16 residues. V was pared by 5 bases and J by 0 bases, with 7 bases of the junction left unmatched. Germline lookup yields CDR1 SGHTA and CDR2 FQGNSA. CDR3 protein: CASSPPGQGMNTEAFF. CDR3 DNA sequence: TGTGCCAGCAGCCCACCGGGACAGGGTATGAACACTGAAGCTTTCTTT.

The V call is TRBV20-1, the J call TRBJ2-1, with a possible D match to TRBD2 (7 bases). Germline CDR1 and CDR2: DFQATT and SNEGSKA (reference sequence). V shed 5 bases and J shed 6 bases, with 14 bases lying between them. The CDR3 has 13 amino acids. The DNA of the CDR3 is TGCAGTGCTCCAGAGGGGGGGGTCAATGAGCAGTTCTTC. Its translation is CSAPEGGVNEQFF.

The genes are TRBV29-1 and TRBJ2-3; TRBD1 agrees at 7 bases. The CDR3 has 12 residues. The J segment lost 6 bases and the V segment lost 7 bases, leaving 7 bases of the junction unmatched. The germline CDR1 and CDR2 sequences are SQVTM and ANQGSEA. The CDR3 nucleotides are TGCAGCGGAGGACAGGCCAGGGATACGCAGTATTTT. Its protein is CSGGQARDTQYF.

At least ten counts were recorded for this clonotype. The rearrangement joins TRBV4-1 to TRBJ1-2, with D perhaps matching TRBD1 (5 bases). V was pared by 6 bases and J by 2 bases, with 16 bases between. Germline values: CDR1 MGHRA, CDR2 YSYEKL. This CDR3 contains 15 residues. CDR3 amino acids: CASRYLPTDNYGYTF. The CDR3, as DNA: TGCGCCAGCAGATACTTACCGACAGACAACTATGGCTACACCTTC.

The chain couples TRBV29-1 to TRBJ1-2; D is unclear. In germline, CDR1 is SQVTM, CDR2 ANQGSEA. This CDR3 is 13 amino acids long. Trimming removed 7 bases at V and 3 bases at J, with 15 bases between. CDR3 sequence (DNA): TGCAGCGCGGGAGCGGGGAGAGACTATGGCTACACCTTC. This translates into CSAGAGRDYGYTF.

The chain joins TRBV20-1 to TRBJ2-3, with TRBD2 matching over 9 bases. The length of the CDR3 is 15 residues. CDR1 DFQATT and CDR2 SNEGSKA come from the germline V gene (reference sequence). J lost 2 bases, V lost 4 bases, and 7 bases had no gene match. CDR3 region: CSANPGGGDTDTQYF. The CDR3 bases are TGCAGTGCTAACCCAGGCGGGGGGGACACAGATACGCAGTATTTT.

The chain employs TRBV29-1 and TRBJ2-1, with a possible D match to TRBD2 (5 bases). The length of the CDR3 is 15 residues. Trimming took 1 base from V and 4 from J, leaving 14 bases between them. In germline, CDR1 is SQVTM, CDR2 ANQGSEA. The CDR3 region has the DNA TGCAGCGTTGAAGGTGGACTCGCACCATACAATGAGCAGTTCTTC. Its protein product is CSVEGGLAPYNEQFF.

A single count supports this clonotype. The CDR3 region has the DNA TGTGCCAGCAGCGTCCGGGACAGGGGCCGGAACACTGAAGCTTTCTTT. The encoded protein is CASSVRDRGRNTEAFF. This chain connects TRBV9 to TRBJ1-1, with TRBD1 matching 10 bases. From germline, CDR1 is SGDLS and CDR2 YYNGEE. The CDR3 is made up of 16 amino acids. V lost 2 bases to trimming and J lost 1 base; unmatched junction nucleotides: 5.

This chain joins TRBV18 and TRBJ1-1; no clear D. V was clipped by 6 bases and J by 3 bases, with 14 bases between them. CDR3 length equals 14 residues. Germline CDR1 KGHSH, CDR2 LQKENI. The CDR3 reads CASSSTGLHTEAFF. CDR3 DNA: TGTGCCAGCTCTTCCACCGGGTTGCACACTGAAGCTTTCTTT.

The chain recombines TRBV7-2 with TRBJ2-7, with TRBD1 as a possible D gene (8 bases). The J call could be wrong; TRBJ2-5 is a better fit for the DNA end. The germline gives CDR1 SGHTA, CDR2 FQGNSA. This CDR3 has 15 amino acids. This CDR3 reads CASSGRDRLSETQYF. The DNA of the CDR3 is TGTGCCAGCAGCGGGAGGGACAGGTTGTCAGAGACCCAGTACTTC.

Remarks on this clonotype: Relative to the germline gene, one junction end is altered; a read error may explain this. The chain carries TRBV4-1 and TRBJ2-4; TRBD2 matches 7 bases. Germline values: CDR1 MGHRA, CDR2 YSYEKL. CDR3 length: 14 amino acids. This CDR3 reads CAGSQAGTKNIQYF. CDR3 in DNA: TGCGCCGGCAGCCAAGCGGGAACCAAAAACATTCAGTACTTC.

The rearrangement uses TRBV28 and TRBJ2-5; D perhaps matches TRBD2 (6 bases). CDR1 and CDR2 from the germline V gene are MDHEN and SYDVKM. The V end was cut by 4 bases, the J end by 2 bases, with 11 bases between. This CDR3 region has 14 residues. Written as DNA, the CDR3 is TGTGCCAGCAGTTCGCGGGACTTACAAGAGACCCAGTACTTC. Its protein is CASSSRDLQETQYF.

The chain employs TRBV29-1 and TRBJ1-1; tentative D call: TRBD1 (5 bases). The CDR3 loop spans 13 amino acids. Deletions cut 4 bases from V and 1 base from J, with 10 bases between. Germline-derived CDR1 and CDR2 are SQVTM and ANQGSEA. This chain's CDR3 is CSVALGGNTEAFF. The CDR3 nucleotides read TGCAGCGTTGCCCTGGGGGGGAACACTGAAGCTTTCTTT.

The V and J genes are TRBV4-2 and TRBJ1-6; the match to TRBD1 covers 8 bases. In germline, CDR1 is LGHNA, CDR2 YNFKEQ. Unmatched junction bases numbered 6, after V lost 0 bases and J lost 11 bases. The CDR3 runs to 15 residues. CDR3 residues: CASSQELQGVTPLHF. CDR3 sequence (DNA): TGTGCCAGCAGCCAAGAATTACAGGGGGTCACACCCCTCCACTTT.

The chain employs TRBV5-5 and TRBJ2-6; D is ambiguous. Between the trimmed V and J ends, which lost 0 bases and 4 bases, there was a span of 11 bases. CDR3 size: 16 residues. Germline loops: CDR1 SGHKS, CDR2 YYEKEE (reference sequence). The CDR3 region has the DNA TGTGCCAGCAGCTTGGTTCGGCCCCAGGGGGCCAACGTCCTGACTTTC. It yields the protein CASSLVRPQGANVLTF.

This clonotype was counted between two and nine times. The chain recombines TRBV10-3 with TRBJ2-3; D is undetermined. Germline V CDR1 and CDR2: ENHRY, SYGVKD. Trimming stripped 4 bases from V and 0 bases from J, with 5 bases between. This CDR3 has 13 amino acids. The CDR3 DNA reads TGTGCCATCAGTGGGCTAAGCACAGATACGCAGTATTTT. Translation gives CAISGLSTDTQYF.

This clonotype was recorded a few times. The CDR3 coding sequence is TGCAGTGCTGGAGGGGGAGCGGGCGAGACCCAGTACTTC. Protein product: CSAGGGAGETQYF. The chain carries TRBV20-1 and TRBJ2-5, with D possibly called TRBD1 or TRBD2 (6 bases each). The V gene lost 5 bases and the J gene lost 5 bases, with 15 bases spanning the gap. Per germline, CDR1 DFQATT and CDR2 SNEGSKA (reference sequence). The CDR3 sequence is 13 residues long.

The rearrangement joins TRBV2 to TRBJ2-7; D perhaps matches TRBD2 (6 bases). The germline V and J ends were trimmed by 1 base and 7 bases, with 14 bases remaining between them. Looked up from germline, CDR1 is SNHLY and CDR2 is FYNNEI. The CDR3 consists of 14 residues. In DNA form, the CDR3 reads TGTGCCAGCAGTGAAGGGAGGGCGCACCGTGAGCAGTACTTC. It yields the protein CASSEGRAHREQYF.

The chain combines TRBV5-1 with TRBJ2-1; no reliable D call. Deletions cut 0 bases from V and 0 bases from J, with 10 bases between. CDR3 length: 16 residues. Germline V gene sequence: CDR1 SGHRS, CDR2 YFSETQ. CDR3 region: CASSLEASCSYNEQFF. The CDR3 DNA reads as TGCGCCAGCAGCTTGGAGGCGTCCTGCTCCTACAATGAGCAGTTCTTC. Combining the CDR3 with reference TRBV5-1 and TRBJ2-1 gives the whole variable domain KAGVTQTPRYLIKTRGQQVTLSCSPISGHRSVSWYQQTPGQGLQFLFEYFSETQRNKGNFPGRFSGRQFSNSRSEMNVSTLELGDSALYLCASSLEASCSYNEQFFGPGTRLTVL.

The CDR3 DNA follows: TGTGCCAGCAGCTTAGCCCGGGCGGAAAATTCACCCCTCCACTTT. Translation gives CASSLARAENSPLHF. This chain links TRBV11-2 with TRBJ1-6, with no clear D. The CDR3 runs to 15 residues. Germline CDR1 SGHAT, CDR2 FQNNGV. The V end was cut by 1 base, the J end by 7 bases, with 11 bases between.

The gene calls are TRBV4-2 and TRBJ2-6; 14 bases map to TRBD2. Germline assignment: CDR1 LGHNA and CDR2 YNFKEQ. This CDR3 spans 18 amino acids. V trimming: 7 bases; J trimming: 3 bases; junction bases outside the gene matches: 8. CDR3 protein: CASTITGLAGDGANVLTF. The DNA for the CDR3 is TGTGCCAGCACCATAACGGGACTAGCGGGAGATGGGGCCAACGTCCTGACTTTC.

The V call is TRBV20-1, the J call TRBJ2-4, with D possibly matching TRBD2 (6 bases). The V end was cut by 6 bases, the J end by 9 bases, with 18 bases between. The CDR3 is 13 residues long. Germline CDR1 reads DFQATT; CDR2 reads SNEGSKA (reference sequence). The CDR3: CSATFGGIGIQYF. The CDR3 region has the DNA TGCAGTGCCACTTTCGGGGGAATTGGCATTCAGTACTTC.

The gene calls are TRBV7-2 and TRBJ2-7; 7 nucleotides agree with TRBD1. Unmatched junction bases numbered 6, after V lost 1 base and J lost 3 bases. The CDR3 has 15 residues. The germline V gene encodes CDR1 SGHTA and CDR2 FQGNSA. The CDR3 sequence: CASSLGRTGIYEQYF. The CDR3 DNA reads TGTGCCAGCAGCTTAGGAAGGACAGGAATCTACGAGCAGTACTTC.

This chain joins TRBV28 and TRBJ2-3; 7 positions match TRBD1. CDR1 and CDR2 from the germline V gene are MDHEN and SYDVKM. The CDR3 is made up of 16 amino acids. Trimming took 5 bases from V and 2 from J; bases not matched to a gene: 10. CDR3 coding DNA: TGTGCCAGCAGTGGACAGGAGACACACCACACAGATACGCAGTATTTT. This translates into CASSGQETHHTDTQYF.

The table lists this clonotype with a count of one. For the CDR3, the DNA is TGTGCCAGCAGCTCGAGTGGGAACCCCACAGATACGCAGTATTTT. Amino acid sequence: CASSSSGNPTDTQYF. This chain links TRBV11-2 with TRBJ2-3; D is undetermined. V shed 4 bases and J shed 2 bases, with 13 bases lying between them. The CDR3 covers 15 residues. In germline, CDR1 is SGHAT, CDR2 FQNNGV.

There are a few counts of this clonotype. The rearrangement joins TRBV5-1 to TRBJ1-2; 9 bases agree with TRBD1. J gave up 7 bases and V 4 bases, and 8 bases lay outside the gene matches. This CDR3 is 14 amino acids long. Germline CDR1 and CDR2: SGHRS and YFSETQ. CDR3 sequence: CASSISTGGAGYTF. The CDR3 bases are TGCGCCAGCAGCATAAGCACAGGGGGCGCTGGCTACACCTTC. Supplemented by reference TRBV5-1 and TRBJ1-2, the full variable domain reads KAGVTQTPRYLIKTRGQQVTLSCSPISGHRSVSWYQQTPGQGLQFLFEYFSETQRNKGNFPGRFSGRQFSNSRSEMNVSTLELGDSALYLCASSISTGGAGYTFGSGTRLTVV.